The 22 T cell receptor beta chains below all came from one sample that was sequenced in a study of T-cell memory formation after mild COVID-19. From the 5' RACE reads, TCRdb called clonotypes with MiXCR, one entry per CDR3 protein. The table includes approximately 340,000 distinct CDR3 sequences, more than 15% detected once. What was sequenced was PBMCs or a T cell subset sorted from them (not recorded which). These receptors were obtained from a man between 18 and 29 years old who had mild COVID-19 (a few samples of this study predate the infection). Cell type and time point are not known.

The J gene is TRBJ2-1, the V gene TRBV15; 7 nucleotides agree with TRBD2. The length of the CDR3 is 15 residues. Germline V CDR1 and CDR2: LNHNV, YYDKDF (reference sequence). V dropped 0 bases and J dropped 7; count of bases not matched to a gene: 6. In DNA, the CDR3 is TGTGCCACCAGCAGAGATCTGGCTAGCGGTAATGAGCAGTTCTTC. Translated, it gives CATSRDLASGNEQFF.

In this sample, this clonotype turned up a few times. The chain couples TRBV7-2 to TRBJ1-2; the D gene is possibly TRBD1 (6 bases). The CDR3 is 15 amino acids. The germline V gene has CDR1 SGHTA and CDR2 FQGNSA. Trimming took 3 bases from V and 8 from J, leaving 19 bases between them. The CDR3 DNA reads TGTGCCAGCAGCTTGGAAGGGGGAGGTGGCGGAGGCTACACCTTC. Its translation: CASSLEGGGGGGYTF.

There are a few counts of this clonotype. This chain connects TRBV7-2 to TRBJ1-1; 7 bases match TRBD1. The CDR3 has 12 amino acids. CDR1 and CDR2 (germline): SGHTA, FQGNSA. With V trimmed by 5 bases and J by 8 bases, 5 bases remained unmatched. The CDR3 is CASSPQGLEAFF. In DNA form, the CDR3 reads TGTGCCAGCAGCCCACAGGGGTTAGAAGCTTTCTTT.

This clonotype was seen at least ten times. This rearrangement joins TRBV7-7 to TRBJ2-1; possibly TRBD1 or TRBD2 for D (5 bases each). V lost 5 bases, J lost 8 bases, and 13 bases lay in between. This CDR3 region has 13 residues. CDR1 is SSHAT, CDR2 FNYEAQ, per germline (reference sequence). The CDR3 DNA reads TGTGCCAGCAGCCGGGACCTCCGGGATGAGCAGTTCTTC. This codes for CASSRDLRDEQFF.

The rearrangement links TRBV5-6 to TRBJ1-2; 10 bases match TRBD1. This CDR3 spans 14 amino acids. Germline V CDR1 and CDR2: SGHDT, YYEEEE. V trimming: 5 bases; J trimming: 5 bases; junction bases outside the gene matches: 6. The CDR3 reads CASSRDRGLYGYTF. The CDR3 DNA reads TGTGCCAGCAGTAGGGACAGGGGCCTTTATGGCTACACCTTC.

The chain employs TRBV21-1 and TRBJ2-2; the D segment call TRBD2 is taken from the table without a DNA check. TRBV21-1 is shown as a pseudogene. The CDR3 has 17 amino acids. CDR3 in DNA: TGTACCAGCAGCAAAAGAATAGCGGGGGGAATCACCGGGGAGCTGTTTTTT. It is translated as CTSSKRIAGGITGELFF.

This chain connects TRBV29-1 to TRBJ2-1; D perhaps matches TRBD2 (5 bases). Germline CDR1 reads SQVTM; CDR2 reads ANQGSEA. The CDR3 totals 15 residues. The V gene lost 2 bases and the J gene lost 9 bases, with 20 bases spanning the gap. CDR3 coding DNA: TGCAGCGTTGAAAGGGAACTAGTCGTCTGGGTTGAGCAGTTCTTC. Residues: CSVERELVVWVEQFF.

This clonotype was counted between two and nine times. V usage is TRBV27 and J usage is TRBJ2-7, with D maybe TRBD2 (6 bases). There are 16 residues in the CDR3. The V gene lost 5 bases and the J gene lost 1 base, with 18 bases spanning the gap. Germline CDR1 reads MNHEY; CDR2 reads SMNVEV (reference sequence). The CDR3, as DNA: TGTGCCAGCAGTCCCACAGGAGGGGCCGGGTCCTACGAGCAGTACTTC. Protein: CASSPTGGAGSYEQYF.

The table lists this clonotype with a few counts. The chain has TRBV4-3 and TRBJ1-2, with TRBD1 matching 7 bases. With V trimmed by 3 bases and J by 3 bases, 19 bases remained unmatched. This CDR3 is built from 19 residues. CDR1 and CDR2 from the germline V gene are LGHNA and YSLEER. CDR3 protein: CASSHASARTGAGHYGYTF. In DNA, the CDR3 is TGCGCCAGCAGCCACGCCTCCGCGCGAACAGGGGCTGGTCACTATGGCTACACCTTC.

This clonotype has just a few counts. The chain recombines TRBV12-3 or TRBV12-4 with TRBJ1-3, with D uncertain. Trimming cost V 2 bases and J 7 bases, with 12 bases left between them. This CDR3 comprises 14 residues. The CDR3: CASSLLPGANTIYF. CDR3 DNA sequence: TGTGCCAGCAGTTTACTCCCGGGTGCGAACACCATATATTTT.

The CDR3 DNA reads TGCAGCGTTGTACCCAGGGCTAACTATGGCTACACCTTC. Its protein is CSVVPRANYGYTF. J is TRBJ1-2 and V is TRBV29-1, with D possibly being TRBD1 (5 bases). The CDR3 is 13 amino acids. In germline, CDR1 is SQVTM, CDR2 ANQGSEA. The V end was cut by 4 bases, the J end by 0 bases, with 9 bases between.

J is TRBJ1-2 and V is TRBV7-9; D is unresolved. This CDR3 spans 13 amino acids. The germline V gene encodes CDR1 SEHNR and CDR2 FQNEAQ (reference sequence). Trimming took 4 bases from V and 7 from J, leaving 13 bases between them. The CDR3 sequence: CASSSPLSSGYTF. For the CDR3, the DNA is TGTGCCAGCAGCTCACCTTTAAGCTCTGGCTACACCTTC. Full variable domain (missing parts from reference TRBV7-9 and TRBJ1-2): DTGVSQNPRHKITKRGQNVTFRCDPISEHNRLYWYRQTLGQGPEFLTYFQNEAQLEKSRLLSDRFSAERPKGSFSTLEIQRTEQGDSAMYLCASSSPLSSGYTFGSGTRLTVV.

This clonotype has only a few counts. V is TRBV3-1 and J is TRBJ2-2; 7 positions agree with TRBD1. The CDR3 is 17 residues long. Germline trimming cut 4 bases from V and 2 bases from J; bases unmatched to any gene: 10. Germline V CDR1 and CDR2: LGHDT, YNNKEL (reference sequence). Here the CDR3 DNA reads TGTGCCAGCAGCCGCAACCGGGACAGCGAAAACACCGGGGAGCTGTTTTTT. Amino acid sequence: CASSRNRDSENTGELFF.

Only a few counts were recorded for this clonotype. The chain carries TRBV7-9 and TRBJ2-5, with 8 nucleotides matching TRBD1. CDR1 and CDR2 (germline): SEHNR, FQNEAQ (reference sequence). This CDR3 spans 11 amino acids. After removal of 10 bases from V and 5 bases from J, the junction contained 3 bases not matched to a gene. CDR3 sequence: CATRGRETQYF. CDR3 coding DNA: TGTGCCACCAGGGGGCGGGAGACCCAGTACTTC.

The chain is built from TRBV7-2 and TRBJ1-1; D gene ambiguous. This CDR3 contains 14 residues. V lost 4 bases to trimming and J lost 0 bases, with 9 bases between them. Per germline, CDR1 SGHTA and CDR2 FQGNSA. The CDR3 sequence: CASSSYGMNTEAFF. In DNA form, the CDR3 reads TGTGCCAGCAGCTCCTATGGGATGAACACTGAAGCTTTCTTT.

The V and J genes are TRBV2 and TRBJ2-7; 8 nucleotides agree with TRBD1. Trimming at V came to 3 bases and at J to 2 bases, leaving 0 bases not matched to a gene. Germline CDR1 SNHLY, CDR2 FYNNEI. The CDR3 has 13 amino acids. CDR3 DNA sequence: TGTGCCAGCAGTGAGACAGGGGCCTACGAGCAGTACGTC. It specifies CASSETGAYEQYV.

The CDR3 sequence: CASSERQGREQYV. The CDR3 nucleotides are TGTGCCAGCAGTGAAAGACAGGGTAGGGAGCAGTACGTC. The chain links TRBV6-1 to TRBJ2-7; the match to TRBD1 covers 7 bases. CDR1 and CDR2 from the germline V gene are MNHNS and SASEGT. Trimming at V came to 2 bases and at J to 7 bases, leaving 5 bases not matched to a gene. This CDR3 has 13 residues.

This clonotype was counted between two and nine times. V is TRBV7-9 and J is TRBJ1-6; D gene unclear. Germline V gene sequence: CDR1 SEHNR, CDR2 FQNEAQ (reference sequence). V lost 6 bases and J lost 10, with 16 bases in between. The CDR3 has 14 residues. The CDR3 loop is CASSNRPQGSPLHF. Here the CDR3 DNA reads TGTGCCAGCAGTAATAGGCCACAAGGCTCACCCCTCCACTTT.

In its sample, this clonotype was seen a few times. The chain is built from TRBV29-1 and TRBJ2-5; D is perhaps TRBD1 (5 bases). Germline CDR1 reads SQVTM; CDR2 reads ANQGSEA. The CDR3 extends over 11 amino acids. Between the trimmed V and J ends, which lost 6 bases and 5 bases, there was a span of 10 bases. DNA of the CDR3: TGCAGCGTCTGGGGCCGGGAGACCCAGTACTTC. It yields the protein CSVWGRETQYF.

CDR3 in amino acids: CASSPLGANQPQHF. CDR3 in DNA: TGCGCCAGCAGCCCACTCGGGGCAAATCAGCCCCAGCATTTT. The chain links TRBV4-1 to TRBJ1-5; TRBD1 is a possible D gene (5 bases). Germline V lookup: CDR1 MGHRA, CDR2 YSYEKL. V was trimmed by 4 bases and J by 4 bases, leaving 11 bases between them. The CDR3 has 14 residues.

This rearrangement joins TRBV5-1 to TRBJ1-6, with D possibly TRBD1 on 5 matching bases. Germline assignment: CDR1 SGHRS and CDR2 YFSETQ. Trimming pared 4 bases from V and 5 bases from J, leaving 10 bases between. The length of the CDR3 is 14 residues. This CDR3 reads CASSRGTDNSPLHF. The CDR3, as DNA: TGCGCCAGCAGCCGCGGGACCGATAATTCACCCCTCCACTTT.

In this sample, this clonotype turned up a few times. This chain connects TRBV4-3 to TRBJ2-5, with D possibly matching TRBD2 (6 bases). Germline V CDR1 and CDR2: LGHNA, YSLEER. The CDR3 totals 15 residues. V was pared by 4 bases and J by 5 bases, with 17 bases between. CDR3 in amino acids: CASSLSGVPRETQYF. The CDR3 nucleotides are TGCGCCAGCAGCCTTTCGGGGGTACCTAGGGAGACCCAGTACTTC.